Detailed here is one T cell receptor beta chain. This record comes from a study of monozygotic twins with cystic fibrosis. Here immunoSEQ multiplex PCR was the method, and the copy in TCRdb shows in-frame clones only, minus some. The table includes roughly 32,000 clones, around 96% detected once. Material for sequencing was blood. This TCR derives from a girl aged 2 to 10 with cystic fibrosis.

Here the CDR3 reads CASSLTGRNQPQHF. The CDR3 region has the DNA TGTGCCAGCAGTTTAACAGGGCGAAATCAGCCCCAGCATTTT. This sequence joins TRBV27 and TRBJ1-5; D may be TRBD1 (6 bases). The germline V gene has CDR1 MNHEY and CDR2 SMNVEV (reference sequence). CDR3 length: 14 residues. Trimming removed 2 bases at V and 4 bases at J, with 9 bases between.